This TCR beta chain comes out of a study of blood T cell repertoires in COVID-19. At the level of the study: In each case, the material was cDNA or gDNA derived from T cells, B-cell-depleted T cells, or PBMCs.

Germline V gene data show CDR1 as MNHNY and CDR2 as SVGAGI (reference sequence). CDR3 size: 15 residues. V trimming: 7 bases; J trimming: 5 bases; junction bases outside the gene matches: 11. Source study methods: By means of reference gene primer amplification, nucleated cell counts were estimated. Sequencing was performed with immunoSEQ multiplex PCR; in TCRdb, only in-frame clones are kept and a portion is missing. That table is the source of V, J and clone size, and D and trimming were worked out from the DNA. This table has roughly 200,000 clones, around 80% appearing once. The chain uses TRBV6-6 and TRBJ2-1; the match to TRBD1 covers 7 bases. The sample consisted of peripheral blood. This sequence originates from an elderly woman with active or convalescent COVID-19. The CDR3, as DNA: TGTGCCAGCAACCCGACAGGGCCAACCCACAATGAGCAGTTCTTC. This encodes CASNPTGPTHNEQFF.